These 29 T cell receptor beta chains were all obtained from the same sample, sequenced in a study of control samples from healthy donors and cancer patients. Method: immunoSEQ multiplex PCR; TCRdb's copy keeps in-frame clones and lacks some. The sample yields more than 75,000 clones, approximately 84% seen once. The sequenced material came from PBMCs. Every receptor here comes from a man aged 70 or older with lung cancer.

CDR3 nucleotide sequence: TGTGCCACCAGTGACCTGAGGTCCCCGAACACCGGGGAGCTGTTTTTT. Encoded protein: CATSDLRSPNTGELFF. J is TRBJ2-2 and V is TRBV24-1; D not certain. The V gene's germline CDR1 is KGHDR and CDR2 SFDVKD. This CDR3 is 16 amino acids long. V lost 4 bases to trimming and J lost 0 bases, with 11 bases between them.

V and J are TRBV10-3 and TRBJ2-2; no clear D gene. CDR1 and CDR2 (germline): ENHRY, SYGVKD. V was shortened by 10 bases and J by 5 bases, with 11 bases between the two germline ends. CDR3 length: 12 residues. CDR3 DNA: TGTGCCACTAGTGGCTCTACCGGGGAGCTGTTTTTT. It encodes CATSGSTGELFF.

This chain links TRBV7-2 with TRBJ2-1; D could derive from TRBD1 or TRBD2 (5 bases each). The CDR3 has 17 amino acids. The V end was cut by 5 bases, the J end by 3 bases, with 20 bases between. The germline gives CDR1 SGHTA, CDR2 FQGNSA. CDR3 in DNA: TGTGCCAGCAGCCGCCCCACCGGGACGACCTTCTACAATGAGCAGTTCTTC. Its protein is CASSRPTGTTFYNEQFF.

This chain joins TRBV19 and TRBJ2-5, with a possible D match to TRBD1 (5 bases). The length of the CDR3 is 14 residues. Germline lookup yields CDR1 LNHDA and CDR2 SQIVND (reference sequence). V was pared by 4 bases and J by 5 bases, with 14 bases between. CDR3 region: CASSNLQGWETQYF. For the CDR3, the DNA is TGTGCCAGTAGTAATCTTCAGGGTTGGGAGACCCAGTACTTC. The full variable domain, completed using reference TRBV19 and TRBJ2-5, is DGGITQSPKYLFRKEGQNVTLSCEQNLNHDAMYWYRQDPGQGLRLIYYSQIVNDFQKGDIAEGYSVSREKKESFPLTVTSAQKNPTAFYLCASSNLQGWETQYFGPGTRLLVL.

The gene calls are TRBV5-4 and TRBJ2-1; D is unresolved. Trimming removed 0 bases at V and 2 bases at J, with 6 bases between. Germline assignment: CDR1 SGHNT and CDR2 YYREEE (reference sequence). The CDR3 has 14 amino acids. This chain's CDR3 is CASSLARTYNEQFF. The CDR3 region has the DNA TGTGCCAGCAGCTTGGCCCGGACCTACAATGAGCAGTTCTTC.

This clone was picked up a small number of times. V is TRBV2 and J is TRBJ1-5; no clear D. The V gene's germline CDR1 is SNHLY and CDR2 FYNNEI. Deletions cut 7 bases from V and 0 bases from J, with 13 bases between. The CDR3 sequence is 15 residues long. Here the CDR3 reads CASNSGYYSNQPQHF. The DNA of the CDR3 is TGTGCCAGCAACTCAGGCTACTATAGCAATCAGCCCCAGCATTTT.

This chain connects TRBV7-3 to TRBJ2-7, with D hard to call. CDR1 SGHTA and CDR2 FQGTGA come from the germline V gene. Between the trimmed V and J ends, which lost 5 bases and 2 bases, there was a span of 16 bases. The CDR3 contains 15 residues. CDR3: CASSMIDPRTYEQYF. Here the CDR3 DNA reads TGTGCCAGCAGCATGATTGACCCGAGAACCTACGAGCAGTACTTC.

V gene TRBV7-6 combines with J gene TRBJ1-2; possibly TRBD1 for D (5 bases). The CDR3 spans 16 residues. The germline V gene encodes CDR1 SGHVS and CDR2 FNYEAQ. V shed 5 bases and J shed 0 bases, with 16 bases lying between them. The CDR3 DNA is TGTGCCAGCAGCCCGGGGGGGACGGGAGCTAACTATGGCTACACCTTC. Residues: CASSPGGTGANYGYTF.

This clone was counted a few times. V is TRBV11-3 and J is TRBJ2-6; maybe TRBD2 (5 bases). The CDR3 consists of 15 residues. The germline V and J ends were trimmed by 5 bases and 7 bases, with 15 bases remaining between them. Germline V gene sequence: CDR1 SGHNT, CDR2 YENEEA. The CDR3 sequence: CASSPDSQQANVLTF. The CDR3 bases are TGTGCCAGCAGCCCGGACTCACAGCAAGCCAACGTCCTGACTTTC.

The chain carries TRBV3-1 (or the pseudogene TRBV3-2) and TRBJ2-7; TRBD1 or TRBD2 may be the D gene (6 bases each). The germline V gene has CDR1 LGHDT and CDR2 YNNKEL (reference sequence). Trimming shortened V by 6 bases and J by 4 bases, and 13 bases separated the two germline ends. The CDR3 is 13 amino acids. CDR3 coding DNA: TGTGCCAGCAGAGGAGGGGGTGAATACGAGCAGTACTTC. It translates to CASRGGGEYEQYF.

The chain uses TRBV12-3 or TRBV12-4 and TRBJ2-1; D may correspond to TRBD1 or TRBD2 (6 bases each). Between the trimmed V and J ends, which lost 6 bases and 9 bases, there was a span of 12 bases. The CDR3 covers 12 residues. CDR3 amino acids: CASSKGGREQFF. CDR3 bases: TGTGCCAGCAGCAAAGGGGGGCGTGAGCAGTTCTTC.

The DNA for the CDR3 is TGTGCCAGCAGTTTTTCCAGGGGTGGCTACACCTTC. It encodes CASSFSRGGYTF. This sequence joins TRBV12-3 or TRBV12-4 and TRBJ1-2; D may be TRBD1 (6 bases). Deletions cut 3 bases from V and 7 bases from J, with 9 bases between. The CDR3 totals 12 residues.

The V and J genes are TRBV9 and TRBJ1-2; D remains ambiguous. The length of the CDR3 is 13 residues. CDR1 SGDLS and CDR2 YYNGEE come from the germline V gene. V lost 4 bases and J lost 3, with 10 bases in between. CDR3 region: CASSPGLYYGYTF. The CDR3, as DNA: TGTGCCAGCAGCCCTGGGCTTTACTATGGCTACACCTTC.

The chain has TRBV4-2 and TRBJ1-2, with 8 bases identical to TRBD1. The junction had 7 bases not matched to a gene; V was cut back by 0 bases and J by 4 bases. The CDR3 is made up of 16 amino acids. The germline V gene has CDR1 LGHNA and CDR2 YNFKEQ. The CDR3 DNA sequence: TGTGCCAGCAGCCAAGATTTGGACAGGGCTCTCTATGGCTACACCTTC. It encodes CASSQDLDRALYGYTF.

V gene TRBV19 combines with J gene TRBJ1-5, with D maybe TRBD1 (6 bases). V was pared by 2 bases and J by 6 bases, with 11 bases between. Germline values: CDR1 LNHDA, CDR2 SQIVND (reference sequence). The CDR3 is 14 amino acids. CDR3 region: CASSIFSRGQPQHF. The DNA of the CDR3 is TGTGCCAGTAGTATATTTTCCAGGGGTCAGCCCCAGCATTTT.

The chain couples TRBV29-1 to TRBJ1-1; D possibly corresponds to TRBD1 (5 bases). CDR1 SQVTM and CDR2 ANQGSEA come from the germline V gene. CDR3 size: 13 residues. V gave up 6 bases and J gave up 3 bases, with 14 bases separating them. The CDR3 loop is CSVARGGDTEAFF. The CDR3 nucleotides are TGCAGCGTGGCCCGTGGGGGGGACACTGAAGCTTTCTTT.

The count of this clone is one. The V and J genes are TRBV30 and TRBJ2-7; maybe TRBD1 (5 bases). The CDR3 has 12 amino acids. V was trimmed by 0 bases and J by 6 bases, leaving 9 bases between them. CDR1 and CDR2 (germline): GTSNPN, SVGIG (reference sequence). The CDR3 nucleotides are TGTGCCTGGAGTGTAGGTAGGGGCGAGCAGTACTTC. Translation gives CAWSVGRGEQYF.

The chain is built from TRBV24-1 and TRBJ2-3; TRBD2 aligns across 10 bases. This CDR3 is built from 16 residues. Germline V lookup: CDR1 KGHDR, CDR2 SFDVKD. V gave up 5 bases and J gave up 5 bases; unmatched junction bases: 9. The CDR3 is CATSVPSGGLKDTQYF. For the CDR3, the DNA is TGTGCCACCAGTGTCCCTAGCGGGGGCTTGAAAGATACGCAGTATTTT.

Remarks on this clone: Compared with germline, one end of the junction differs, possibly owing to a read error. This chain links TRBV7-2 with TRBJ2-5; 8 bases align to TRBD2. This CDR3 has 16 amino acids. The germline gives CDR1 SGHTA, CDR2 FQGNSA. The CDR3 loop reads CASSLVAGGGQEAQYF. The CDR3 DNA follows: TGTGCCAGCAGCTTAGTGGCGGGGGGCGGCCAAGAGGCCCAGTACTTC.

The V call is TRBV27, the J call TRBJ2-1; D remains ambiguous. V was pared by 5 bases and J by 7 bases, with 6 bases between. The CDR3 contains 11 residues. The germline V gene encodes CDR1 MNHEY and CDR2 SMNVEV (reference sequence). The CDR3 protein is CASSRENEQFF. As DNA, the CDR3 is TGTGCCAGCAGTAGAGAGAATGAGCAGTTCTTC.

Concerning this clone: A much larger clone lies one base from this, so it may be a read error. This chain's CDR3 is CASSEGETQYF. The CDR3 bases are TGTGCCAGCAGTGAAGGGGAGACCCAGTACTTC. The chain recombines TRBV6-1 with TRBJ2-5; unclear D gene. V dropped 1 base and J dropped 5 bases, with 2 bases sitting between them. Germline V gene sequence: CDR1 MNHNS, CDR2 SASEGT. The CDR3 length is 11 residues.

The CDR3 sequence is CASSSGQGKSLVNTEAFF. The CDR3 DNA is TGTGCCAGCAGCTCCGGACAGGGCAAATCCCTGGTTAACACTGAAGCTTTCTTT. The chain uses TRBV7-3 and TRBJ1-1; TRBD1 agrees at 8 bases. V was pared by 4 bases and J by 2 bases, with 15 bases of the junction left unmatched. Germline V gives CDR1 SGHTA, CDR2 FQGTGA. CDR3 length: 18 residues.

This clone was counted a single time. V is TRBV12-5 and J is TRBJ2-1, with TRBD2 matching over 7 bases. The germline CDR1 and CDR2 sequences are LGHNT and FRNRAP. The CDR3 runs 15 residues. The V gene end was trimmed by 0 bases and the J gene end by 3 bases; junction bases not matched to a gene: 2. CDR3 nucleotides: TGTGCTAGTGGTTTGGTTTCTAGCGGCTACAATGAGCAGTTCTTC. Protein product: CASGLVSSGYNEQFF.

The V gene is TRBV5-5, the J gene TRBJ2-1, with TRBD2 matching over 14 bases. Germline V gene sequence: CDR1 SGHKS, CDR2 YYEKEE (reference sequence). The V segment lost 4 bases and the J segment 8 bases; nucleotides outside the gene matches: 8. This CDR3 spans 16 amino acids. CDR3 DNA: TGTGCCAGCAGCCCAGAGACTAGCGGGGGGGTGTATGAGCAGTTCTTC. Protein product: CASSPETSGGVYEQFF.

The chain carries TRBV30 and TRBJ2-5; 7 bases line up with TRBD1. The ends lost 0 bases at V and 5 bases at J; junction bases unmatched: 6. Germline V gene lookup returns CDR1 GTSNPN and CDR2 SVGIG (reference sequence). This CDR3 contains 14 residues. The CDR3 DNA follows: TGTGCCTGGAGTGTAACAGGGGCCGCGGAGACCCAGTACTTC. Amino acid sequence: CAWSVTGAAETQYF.

The chain couples TRBV5-1 to TRBJ2-5; TRBD2 matches 9 bases. Trimming removed 0 bases from V and 1 base from J; junction bases left unmatched: 4. Germline assignment: CDR1 SGHRS and CDR2 YFSETQ. The CDR3 length is 16 residues. CDR3 sequence (DNA): TGCGCCAGCAGCTTGGCCAGCGGGGGGCTCCAAGAGACCCAGTACTTC. It yields the protein CASSLASGGLQETQYF.

The chain employs TRBV24-1 and TRBJ2-3; D might be TRBD1 (5 bases). V was shortened by 4 bases and J by 2 bases, with 9 bases between the two germline ends. Germline loops: CDR1 KGHDR, CDR2 SFDVKD. CDR3 size: 14 residues. The CDR3 loop is CATSEGVLTDTQYF. The CDR3 coding sequence is TGTGCCACCAGTGAAGGGGTGCTCACAGATACGCAGTATTTT.

This clone showed up just once. The rearrangement joins TRBV12-3 or TRBV12-4 to TRBJ2-2; 8 bases match TRBD1. This CDR3 is 13 amino acids long. V gave up 5 bases and J gave up 7 bases; unmatched junction bases: 3. The CDR3 loop is CASSQGAGGELFF. CDR3 sequence (DNA): TGTGCCAGCAGTCAGGGGGCAGGCGGGGAGCTGTTTTTT.

This clone is large (0.1 to 1%) by share. This rearrangement joins TRBV3-1 (or the pseudogene TRBV3-2) to TRBJ2-7; 10 bases match TRBD2. The CDR3 is 16 residues long. V trimming: 4 bases; J trimming: 4 bases; junction bases outside the gene matches: 10. Germline lookup yields CDR1 LGHDT and CDR2 YNNKEL (reference sequence). Here the CDR3 DNA reads TGTGCCAGCAGCCGGAACCTAGCGGGGGCAACTTACGAGCAGTACTTC. This gives the protein CASSRNLAGATYEQYF.